The entry below gives a single T cell receptor beta chain sequence along with its context. Its antigen is still unknown. Germline V lookup: CDR1 MGHRA, CDR2 YSYEKL. This CDR3 has 15 residues. The sample originates from a study of blood T cells in healthy people across ages. Then a second PCR, running about 6 to 12 cycles, was carried out with a sample-barcoded 5' primer and a J-beta primer mix. TCRdb re-derived calls from the 5' RACE reads in MiXCR, one entry per CDR3 protein. The table lists roughly 550,000 distinct CDR3 sequences, 24% of them singletons. Total RNA, at least 5.5 micrograms per sample, was extracted from PBMCs. Findings and limits, study-wide: With donor CMV status unknown, expanded clonotype changes were possibly confounded. Compared with aged donors, long-lived donors showed fewer expanded clones, suggesting selection.

These same data were also listed under a study on T cells of mothers and their children. That work states: From each mother came over 8 million TCR beta CDR3 reads, and from each child came roughly 2.9 million.

J is TRBJ2-5 and V is TRBV4-1; D might be TRBD1 or TRBD2, each matching 5 bases. With the DNA end fitting TRBJ2-1 better, the J assignment may be wrong. Sample: blood. The receptor's source is a boy aged 5 to 17 in good health. CDR3 sequence: CASSQVGAPGDEQFF. The CDR3 DNA follows: TGCGCCAGCAGCCAAGTCGGGGCCCCTGGGGATGAGCAGTTCTTC.